The 13 T cell receptor beta chains given below trace back to one sample, sequenced in a study of T cell repertoires in cytomegalovirus infection. MiXCR was run by TCRdb on the reads, yielding one entry per CDR3 protein. This table holds just under 550,000 distinct CDR3 sequences, 26% found once. The source material was PBMCs. These receptors were obtained from a human donor in good health (CMV status not recorded). Some clones in this sample may be carry-over from other donors' samples.

The chain combines TRBV12-3 or TRBV12-4 with TRBJ1-1; 9 bases agree with TRBD1. With V trimmed by 6 bases and J by 4 bases, 9 bases remained unmatched. The CDR3 contains 15 residues. CDR3 loop: CASRRRTGVGTEAFF. As DNA, the CDR3 is TGTGCCAGCAGACGGAGGACAGGGGTGGGCACTGAAGCTTTCTTT.

In this sample, this clonotype turned up a few times. The CDR3 DNA sequence: TGTGCCAGCAGTGAACCGGGAGGACAGCCCCAGCATTTT. Protein: CASSEPGGQPQHF. This rearrangement joins TRBV6-1 to TRBJ1-5; no clear D gene. Per germline, CDR1 MNHNS and CDR2 SASEGT. V lost 2 bases, J lost 7 bases, and 9 bases lay in between. The CDR3 is made up of 13 amino acids.

The table lists this clonotype with many counts. The chain is built from TRBV7-8 and TRBJ2-1; 9 bases match TRBD2. The V and J ends lost 3 bases and 5 bases, in that order; junction bases with no gene match: 5. Germline CDR1 reads SGHVS; CDR2 reads FQNEAQ. This CDR3 has 15 amino acids. This CDR3 is CASSFGTSRNNEQFF. CDR3 DNA sequence: TGTGCCAGCAGCTTTGGGACTAGCCGCAACAATGAGCAGTTCTTC. The variable domain in full, completed from reference TRBV7-8 and TRBJ2-1, reads GAGVSQSPRYKVAKRGQDVALRCDPISGHVSLFWYQQALGQGPEFLTYFQNEAQLDKSGLPSDRFFAERPEGSVSTLKIQRTQQEDSAVYLCASSFGTSRNNEQFFGPGTRLTVL.

This clonotype showed up many times. The chain has TRBV6-4 and TRBJ2-3; possibly TRBD2 for D (5 bases). V shed 0 bases and J shed 0 bases, with 10 bases lying between them. The germline V gene encodes CDR1 MRHNA and CDR2 SNTAGT. The CDR3 runs to 16 residues. For the CDR3, the DNA is TGTGCCAGCAGTGACTCGAAGGACTCAAGCACAGATACGCAGTATTTT. It encodes CASSDSKDSSTDTQYF.

The V gene is TRBV7-3, the J gene TRBJ2-1; D ambiguous. V was trimmed by 5 bases and J by 2 bases, leaving 10 bases between them. The CDR3 consists of 14 residues. The germline V gene encodes CDR1 SGHTA and CDR2 FQGTGA. As DNA, the CDR3 is TGTGCCAGCAGCCGACAAGAGCCCTACAATGAGCAGTTCTTC. It yields the protein CASSRQEPYNEQFF.

This clonotype was observed a handful of times. The rearrangement links TRBV5-1 to TRBJ1-1, with 12 nucleotides matching TRBD1. The CDR3 has 17 amino acids. Trimming took 4 bases from V and 1 from J; bases not matched to a gene: 8. Germline CDR1 SGHRS, CDR2 YFSETQ. CDR3 coding DNA: TGCGCCAGCAGCGAGGGACAGGGGGCCGCTTGGAACACTGAAGCTTTCTTT. Amino acids: CASSEGQGAAWNTEAFF.

This clonotype showed up just once. The chain is built from TRBV20-1 and TRBJ2-5; TRBD2 is a possible D gene (6 bases). Germline assignment: CDR1 DFQATT and CDR2 SNEGSKA (reference sequence). The V and J ends lost 6 bases and 3 bases respectively, with 17 bases between them. The CDR3 totals 14 residues. CDR3 loop: CSAARDWGEETQYF. CDR3 sequence (DNA): TGCAGTGCGGCTAGGGACTGGGGGGAAGAGACCCAGTACTTC.

This clonotype was found many times. This chain joins TRBV11-1 and TRBJ2-1, with a possible D match to TRBD2 (6 bases). Germline CDR1 is SGHAT and CDR2 is FQDESV (reference sequence). This CDR3 has 15 residues. The V end lost 1 base, the J end lost 9 bases, and 16 bases lay between the germline ends. The CDR3 DNA sequence: TGTGCCAGCAGCTTAGACGGCGGGGTGGGGGGTGAGCAGTTCTTC. Amino acids: CASSLDGGVGGEQFF. The full variable domain, completed using reference TRBV11-1 and TRBJ2-1, is EAEVAQSPRYKITEKSQAVAFWCDPISGHATLYWYRQILGQGPELLVQFQDESVVDDSQLPKDRFSAERLKGVDSTLKIQPAELGDSAMYLCASSLDGGVGGEQFFGPGTRLTVL.

The chain has TRBV27 and TRBJ2-7; D possibly corresponds to TRBD1 (6 bases). CDR3 size: 11 residues. Looked up from germline, CDR1 is MNHEY and CDR2 is SMNVEV (reference sequence). The CDR3 nucleotides are TGTGCCAGCAGTTTAGAGGGGGAGTCTACAGTC. This sequence encodes CASSLEGESTV.

This chain connects TRBV6-1 to TRBJ2-1; 8 nucleotides agree with TRBD2. The V and J ends lost 2 bases and 0 bases, in that order; junction bases with no gene match: 9. Germline CDR1 and CDR2: MNHNS and SASEGT. This CDR3 is 18 amino acids long. Here the CDR3 DNA reads TGTGCCAGCAGTGAATGGGGGACTAGGACGAGCTCCTACAATGAGCAGTTCTTC. Translating it yields CASSEWGTRTSSYNEQFF.

This clonotype showed up just a few times. This sequence joins TRBV14 and TRBJ2-1; TRBD1 agrees at 11 bases. The trim removed 2 bases at V and 0 bases at J, leaving 12 bases unmatched. CDR3 length equals 20 residues. Germline CDR1 reads SGHDN; CDR2 reads FVKESK. The CDR3, as DNA: TGTGCCAGCAGCCAATGGTGGGGACAGGGGGGCTCGAGCTCCTACAATGAGCAGTTCTTC. This sequence encodes CASSQWWGQGGSSSYNEQFF.

The V and J genes are TRBV12-3 or TRBV12-4 and TRBJ2-3; D gene ambiguous. CDR3 length: 13 amino acids. Trimming cost V 3 bases and J 5 bases, with 9 bases left between them. The chain's CDR3 is CASSLRRRDTQYF. Here the CDR3 DNA reads TGTGCCAGCAGTTTGCGAAGAAGAGATACGCAGTATTTT.

This clonotype was detected many times. The V and J genes are TRBV7-2 and TRBJ2-1; weak D call: TRBD2 (5 bases). V was cut by 5 bases and J by 14 bases, with 19 bases left in between. Germline V gene data show CDR1 as SGHTA and CDR2 as FQGNSA. This CDR3 has 13 amino acids. The CDR3 protein is CASSNVFGEIEFF. CDR3 nucleotides: TGTGCCAGCAGCAACGTATTCGGGGAAATAGAGTTCTTC.